This TCR beta chain was captured by sequencing in a study of T cells in Graves' hyperthyroidism and ophthalmopathy. The V gene's germline CDR1 is SEHNR and CDR2 FQNEAQ (reference sequence). This CDR3 is built from 12 residues. Trimming shortened V by 3 bases and J by 9 bases, and 12 bases separated the two germline ends. The sample holds a few counts of this clonotype. RNA transcripts gave rise to amplified TCR beta CDR3 regions. The HTBI set primed first-round TCR CDR3 RT-PCR. TCRdb reprocessed the multiplex PCR reads with MiXCR, giving one entry per CDR3 protein. Among about 590,000 distinct CDR3 sequences listed, 15% to 19% were seen once.

The source of this sequence is a woman in her 30s with Graves' hyperthyroidism. The sample was blood. The rearrangement uses TRBV7-9 and TRBJ2-7, with D perhaps matching TRBD1 (5 bases). CDR3 region: CASSFLTDRQYF. The CDR3 coding sequence is TGTGCCAGCAGCTTTTTGACTGACAGGCAGTACTTC.